This T cell receptor (beta chain) is from a study of identical twins. This clonotype was seen many times. Its specificity is not known. Study-level results: Findings came from cross-sectional statistics, without long-term follow-up of donors.

Unique molecular identifiers were present on the cDNA, which also gained a universal primer site by template switching. One entry per CDR3 protein results from TCRdb running MiXCR on the 5' RACE reads. The sample lists 500,000 to 650,000 distinct CDR3 sequences, roughly 7.2% occurring once. Healthy Caucasians provided all donations. This sample was shared with a second study, whose subject was yellow fever vaccine responses in identical twins.

Sequenced sample: PBMCs. This receptor was obtained from a woman aged 18-35 years in good health.

In DNA form, the CDR3 reads TGTGCCAGCGGGGAGGGAGGAAAGGAGACCCAGTACTTC. Translating gives CASGEGGKETQYF. J is TRBJ2-5 and V is TRBV28; TRBD2 matches at 7 bases. The V and J ends lost 8 bases and 5 bases, in that order; junction bases with no gene match: 8. The CDR3 is 13 residues long. CDR1 and CDR2 (germline): MDHEN, SYDVKM.